This T cell receptor beta chain was found in a study of blood T cell repertoires in COVID-19. Study at large: There were acute and convalescent COVID-19 samples, and they came from the United States, Italy and Spain. PBMCs, B-cell-depleted T cells, or T cells provided the cDNA or gDNA that made up the material.

Some clones are missing from TCRdb's copy, which holds only in-frame ones; the method was immunoSEQ multiplex PCR. The sample contains 270,000 or so clones, about 88% of which appear only once. The Seattle site enrolled patients during active infection and followed them longitudinally. The CDR3 extends over 19 amino acids. Germline V CDR1 and CDR2: LNHDA, SQIVND (reference sequence). V was clipped by 4 bases and J by 3 bases; unmatched bases: 13. This sequence joins TRBV19 and TRBJ2-1, with 12 bases that match TRBD2. What was sequenced was peripheral blood. The TCR sequence derives from a human donor with COVID-19, enrolled during active disease. The donor label of this sample is uncertain. The DNA for the CDR3 is TGTGCCAGTAGTACCTCCCGGGGGGCTAGCGGGAGGGGCTACAATGAGCAGTTCTTC. Protein: CASSTSRGASGRGYNEQFF.